Listed here is a single T cell receptor (beta chain). The antigen is not known. The data stem from a study of T cell responses to AZD1222 COVID-19 vaccine. Whole-study findings and limits: Seropositivity was recorded at baseline in only six AZD1222 recipients. Only after the peak T cell response were repertoires sampled. White British ancestry dominated among donors, who included more females, and clonal diversity was possibly underestimated. Spike-wide vaccine-associated CD4 TCRs dominated at 160-218 and 743-854.

TCRdb keeps only in-frame clones here, not all; method: immunoSEQ multiplex PCR. The sample shows 90,000 to 120,000 clones, over 80% of them seen only once. The ends were cut back, 4 bases at V and 1 base at J, with 11 bases in the middle. Germline CDR1 reads SGHTA; CDR2 reads FQGNSA. This CDR3 region has 15 residues. Sequencing used peripheral blood, obtained on day 0 of AZD1222 vaccination. This clonotype was sampled from an adult in good health. The chain recombines TRBV7-2 with TRBJ1-5; D remains ambiguous. The CDR3 DNA follows: TGTGCCAGCAGCTCTATGACGGGGAGCAATCAGCCCCAGCATTTT. Its protein is CASSSMTGSNQPQHF.